Below, 3 T cell receptor beta chains from the same sample are listed, as sequenced in a study of blood T cell repertoires in COVID-19 (dated by TCRdb to 2020 to 2022). The library was built by means of the immunoSEQ multiplex PCR assay. As stored in TCRdb, this immuneACCESS dataset retains in-frame rearrangements with V and J assigned. A fraction of the clones does not appear; measured against another copy, unresolved V genes explain less than half of the discrepancy, and the remainder lacks a known reason. The sample yields hundreds of thousands of clones; roughly 86% were counted once. Jointly, the top ten make up 2% to 2.5% of the sample. The specimen was peripheral blood. The source is a woman aged 25-40 years who had recovered from COVID-19.

This sequence joins TRBV7-2 and TRBJ2-1; 8 bases are shared with TRBD2. Germline CDR1 is SGHTA and CDR2 is FQGNSA. This CDR3 contains 14 residues. The trim removed 5 bases at V and 7 bases at J, leaving 7 bases unmatched. For the CDR3, the DNA is TGTGCCAGCAGCCCCAGGCGGGAGGTAAATGAGCAGTTCTTC. Translated: CASSPRREVNEQFF. The complete variable domain, with remaining parts taken from reference TRBV7-2 and TRBJ2-1, reads GAGVSQSPSNKVTEKGKDVELRCDPISGHTALYWYRQSLGQGLEFLIYFQGNSAPDKSGLPSDRFSAERTGGSVSTLTIQRTQQEDSAVYLCASSPRREVNEQFFGPGTRLTVL.

The chain recombines TRBV18 with TRBJ1-4; TRBD1 agrees at 9 bases. CDR1 KGHSH and CDR2 LQKENI come from the germline V gene. V lost 1 base and J lost 4; bases outside the gene matches: 1. CDR3 length: 15 amino acids. Here the CDR3 reads CASSPQDRGNEKLFF. In DNA, the CDR3 is TGTGCCAGCTCACCACAGGACAGGGGTAATGAAAAACTGTTTTTT.

In nucleotides, the CDR3 is TGTGCCAGCAGCTTGGCCCCCTCTCGGGCCTACGAGCAGTACTTC. This sequence encodes CASSLAPSRAYEQYF. The chain is built from TRBV5-5 and TRBJ2-7; D is unclear. Germline V gene data show CDR1 as SGHKS and CDR2 as YYEKEE (reference sequence). The V and J ends lost 0 bases and 2 bases respectively, with 12 bases between them. The CDR3 runs to 15 residues.